Listed below are T cell receptor beta chains from one sample, sequenced in a study of shared clonotypes between healthy human individuals. Assay: immunoSEQ multiplex PCR; the TCRdb copy retains only in-frame clones and omits some. The repertoire consists of 850,000 to 1,200,000 clones, with about 75% occurring once and the leading ten covering about 1.5%. The source material was memory CD4+ T cells sorted from blood. The receptors were sampled from a man in his late teens or twenties in good health. Both conserved end residues are trimmed from each CDR3. The D gene is left open where the match is weak.

V gene: TRBV7-2
D gene: .
J gene: TRBJ1-5
CDR3 protein: ASSREGYSNQPQH

V gene: TRBV9
D gene: TRBD1
J gene: TRBJ2-1
CDR3 protein: ASSGIAGGVQQF

V gene: TRBV7-9
D gene: TRBD2
J gene: TRBJ2-3
CDR3 protein: ASSTGLAGSSDTQY

V gene: TRBV28
D gene: TRBD1
J gene: TRBJ2-1
CDR3 protein: ASSYRGQGYNEQF

V gene: TRBV30
D gene: .
J gene: TRBJ1-1
CDR3 protein: AWTSDFMNTEAF

V gene: TRBV6-1
D gene: TRBD2
J gene: TRBJ2-4
CDR3 protein: ASRLAGENIQY

V gene: TRBV7-2
D gene: .
J gene: TRBJ2-5
CDR3 protein: ASSRGFGTTKETQY

V gene: TRBV18
D gene: .
J gene: TRBJ2-7
CDR3 protein: ASSPGPLKGYEQY

V gene: TRBV7-9
D gene: TRBD1
J gene: TRBJ1-4
CDR3 protein: ASSRPQTGSEKLF

V gene: TRBV19
D gene: .
J gene: TRBJ1-1
CDR3 protein: ASSIQGSTEAF

V gene: TRBV2
D gene: TRBD2
J gene: TRBJ2-3
CDR3 protein: ASSNKREVTQY

V gene: TRBV5-6
D gene: TRBD2
J gene: TRBJ2-5
CDR3 protein: ASSFGTSGRGETQY

V gene: TRBV5-1
D gene: TRBD1
J gene: TRBJ1-6
CDR3 protein: ASSLRQGDNSPLH

V gene: TRBV28
D gene: .
J gene: TRBJ2-5
CDR3 protein: ASSLWITGWATPRETQY

V gene: TRBV6-6
D gene: TRBD2
J gene: TRBJ2-7
CDR3 protein: ASSSTSGVREQY

V gene: TRBV5-5
D gene: .
J gene: TRBJ2-5
CDR3 protein: ASSLSQGSETQY

V gene: TRBV11-2
D gene: .
J gene: TRBJ2-7
CDR3 protein: ASSLDSPREQY

V gene: TRBV4-3
D gene: .
J gene: TRBJ1-6
CDR3 protein: ASSQEQGSPLH

V gene: TRBV2
D gene: .
J gene: TRBJ1-2
CDR3 protein: ASSDNGYGYT

V gene: TRBV28
D gene: .
J gene: TRBJ2-7
CDR3 protein: ASTKTGIYEQY

V gene: TRBV2
D gene: TRBD2
J gene: TRBJ2-2
CDR3 protein: ASLAGGVTGELF

V gene: TRBV7-2
D gene: .
J gene: TRBJ2-2
CDR3 protein: ASSLDPGNTGELF

V gene: TRBV19
D gene: .
J gene: TRBJ1-2
CDR3 protein: ASSIDDRMGYGYT

V gene: TRBV11-2
D gene: TRBD2
J gene: TRBJ2-7
CDR3 protein: ASSWGGSYEQY

V gene: TRBV6-6
D gene: .
J gene: TRBJ1-3
CDR3 protein: ASMRSGSGNTIY

V gene: TRBV2
D gene: TRBD1
J gene: TRBJ2-2
CDR3 protein: ASSEGDRAITGELF

V gene: TRBV6-1
D gene: .
J gene: TRBJ1-5
CDR3 protein: ASYRQAGSNQPQH

V gene: TRBV7-2
D gene: .
J gene: TRBJ1-6
CDR3 protein: ASSLAGRGDPLH

V gene: TRBV2
D gene: .
J gene: TRBJ1-1
CDR3 protein: ASSERREGTEAF

V gene: TRBV28
D gene: .
J gene: TRBJ1-6
CDR3 protein: ASSYPPSPLH

V gene: TRBV6-5
D gene: TRBD2
J gene: TRBJ2-7
CDR3 protein: ASSYLLAGGPREQY

V gene: TRBV7-3
D gene: .
J gene: TRBJ2-5
CDR3 protein: ASSLSREETQY

V gene: TRBV5-6
D gene: .
J gene: TRBJ2-5
CDR3 protein: ASSLSPGTETQY

V gene: TRBV30
D gene: .
J gene: TRBJ2-7
CDR3 protein: AWCQRSGYEQY

V gene: TRBV7-2
D gene: .
J gene: TRBJ1-6
CDR3 protein: ASSLGSGRGNSPLH

V gene: TRBV28
D gene: .
J gene: TRBJ1-4
CDR3 protein: ASSITGEKLF

V gene: TRBV30
D gene: .
J gene: TRBJ2-1
CDR3 protein: AWVRDSRYNEQF

V gene: TRBV6-6
D gene: .
J gene: TRBJ2-2
CDR3 protein: ASTKRGETGELF

V gene: TRBV19
D gene: TRBD2
J gene: TRBJ2-1
CDR3 protein: ASMPGLAGFEQF

V gene: TRBV10-1
D gene: TRBD1
J gene: TRBJ1-6
CDR3 protein: ASSEGTGNQPLH

V gene: TRBV5-1
D gene: .
J gene: TRBJ2-3
CDR3 protein: ASFSGPGGTTDTQY

V gene: TRBV4-2
D gene: .
J gene: TRBJ1-5
CDR3 protein: ASSQDWNSNQPQH